Each of the 19 T cell receptor beta chains below was sequenced from the same sample in a study of CD8+ T cells in alopecia areata. As to treatment: oral pan-JAK inhibitor, 5-10 mg twice daily. After isolation, RNA underwent reverse transcription to generate cDNA as the sequencing template. Only in-frame clones appear in the TCRdb table, and some are missing; sequencing was by immunoSEQ multiplex PCR. The sample lists 200,000 to 250,000 clones; 55% to 70% were seen once. The source material was CD4+ T cells sorted from blood, sampled at week 4, from a patient treated with tofacitinib. Source of these receptors: a human donor with alopecia areata.

Here the CDR3 reads CASSYRGYNSPLHF. CDR3 bases: TGTGCCAGCAGCTATAGGGGGTACAATTCACCCCTCCACTTT. The rearrangement joins TRBV7-2 to TRBJ1-6, with a tentative D call TRBD1 (6 bases). Germline CDR1 and CDR2: SGHTA and FQGNSA. This CDR3 contains 14 residues. The V end lost 4 bases, the J end lost 7 bases, and 11 bases lay between the germline ends.

The chain has TRBV11-2 and TRBJ2-5, with D unclear. The ends were cut back, 6 bases at V and 1 base at J, with 12 bases in the middle. The CDR3 extends over 14 amino acids. Germline CDR1 and CDR2: SGHAT and FQNNGV. In nucleotides, the CDR3 is TGTGCCAGCAGGCCGGCGACCTTCCAAGAGACCCAGTACTTC. It yields the protein CASRPATFQETQYF.

The chain employs TRBV7-9 and TRBJ2-1; unclear D gene. The V end was cut by 4 bases, the J end by 0 bases, with 1 base between. This CDR3 is built from 12 residues. The germline V gene has CDR1 SEHNR and CDR2 FQNEAQ (reference sequence). The CDR3 reads CASSYSYNEQFF. Here the CDR3 DNA reads TGTGCCAGCAGCTACTCCTACAATGAGCAGTTCTTC.

The rearrangement links TRBV14 to TRBJ1-1; 7 nucleotides align to TRBD1. The germline CDR1 and CDR2 sequences are SGHDN and FVKESK. The trim removed 0 bases at V and 0 bases at J, leaving 7 bases unmatched. The CDR3 is made up of 17 amino acids. Here the CDR3 reads CASSQDPWGQLNTEAFF. The CDR3 DNA reads as TGTGCCAGCAGCCAAGACCCATGGGGACAGTTGAACACTGAAGCTTTCTTT.

The chain uses TRBV6-5 and TRBJ2-5; D is unclear. Trimming removed 0 bases from V and 1 base from J, with 9 bases in between. Germline V gives CDR1 MNHEY, CDR2 SVGAGI. CDR3 length equals 15 residues. In DNA form, the CDR3 reads TGTGCCAGCAGTTACTCGATGCCAAGCCAAGAGACCCAGTACTTC. It specifies CASSYSMPSQETQYF.

The chain links TRBV7-8 to TRBJ1-3, with TRBD1 matching 7 bases. CDR1 and CDR2 (germline): SGHVS, FQNEAQ. Losses at the gene ends were 5 bases for V and 0 bases for J; bases not matched to a gene: 7. This CDR3 has 16 residues. CDR3 nucleotides: TGTGCCAGCAGCCCAGGGGGGCTTAGCTCTGGAAACACCATATATTTT. Its protein is CASSPGGLSSGNTIYF.

The chain is built from TRBV29-1 and TRBJ2-3; the match to TRBD1 covers 7 bases. The CDR3 is made up of 13 amino acids. Germline trimming cut 6 bases from V and 5 bases from J; bases unmatched to any gene: 8. Germline loops: CDR1 SQVTM, CDR2 ANQGSEA. This chain's CDR3 is CSVFTGARDTQYF. CDR3 nucleotide sequence: TGCAGCGTATTTACAGGGGCCAGAGATACGCAGTATTTT.

This clone has only a few counts. The rearrangement uses TRBV4-1 and TRBJ2-3; D is unresolved. From germline, CDR1 is MGHRA and CDR2 YSYEKL. Deletions cut 0 bases from V and 2 bases from J, with 18 bases between. This CDR3 spans 18 amino acids. CDR3 protein: CASSQEGSTGINTDTQYF. CDR3 sequence (DNA): TGCGCCAGCAGCCAAGAAGGGTCGACGGGCATAAACACAGATACGCAGTATTTT.

The V and J genes are TRBV25-1 and TRBJ2-7; D is tentatively TRBD1 or TRBD2 (6 bases each). The CDR3 has 13 amino acids. Germline V gives CDR1 MGHDK, CDR2 SYGVNS. V was trimmed by 6 bases and J by 1 base, leaving 10 bases between them. DNA for the CDR3: TGTGCCAGCAGACAGGGAGGATCCTACGAGCAGTACTTC. This translates into CASRQGGSYEQYF.

V is TRBV7-8 and J is TRBJ2-3; TRBD2 matches at 7 bases. Germline V lookup: CDR1 SGHVS, CDR2 FQNEAQ. This CDR3 comprises 17 residues. V lost 4 bases and J lost 4; bases outside the gene matches: 14. CDR3 protein: CASSYPPGGKGADTQYF. The CDR3 DNA reads TGTGCCAGCAGCTATCCCCCGGGGGGAAAAGGGGCAGATACGCAGTATTTT.

There are a few counts of this clone. The chain is built from TRBV6-6 and TRBJ2-1; 13 bases line up with TRBD2. CDR1 is MNHNY, CDR2 SVGAGI, per germline (reference sequence). V lost 6 bases to trimming and J lost 4 bases; unmatched junction nucleotides: 0. This CDR3 is 14 amino acids long. This CDR3 is CASRGLAGYNEQFF. CDR3 nucleotides: TGTGCCAGCAGGGGACTAGCGGGGTACAATGAGCAGTTCTTC.

The rearrangement joins TRBV7-2 to TRBJ1-6, with D hard to call. Per germline, CDR1 SGHTA and CDR2 FQGNSA. This CDR3 is 14 amino acids long. V was clipped by 4 bases and J by 9 bases, with 13 bases between them. The chain's CDR3 is CASSYGRTGSPLHF. The CDR3 region has the DNA TGTGCCAGCAGCTACGGACGGACGGGTTCACCCCTCCACTTT. Using reference TRBV7-2 and TRBJ1-6 for the parts outside the CDR3, the full variable domain is GAGVSQSPSNKVTEKGKDVELRCDPISGHTALYWYRQSLGQGLEFLIYFQGNSAPDKSGLPSDRFSAERTGGSVSTLTIQRTQQEDSAVYLCASSYGRTGSPLHFGNGTRLTVT.

The V and J genes are TRBV7-2 and TRBJ2-3, with D possibly TRBD1 on 5 matching bases. Germline values: CDR1 SGHTA, CDR2 FQGNSA. The ends were cut back, 4 bases at V and 0 bases at J, with 5 bases in the middle. This CDR3 has 13 amino acids. The DNA of the CDR3 is TGTGCCAGCAGCTCAGGGAGCACAGATACGCAGTATTTT. It encodes CASSSGSTDTQYF.

V is TRBV9 and J is TRBJ2-3; D gene ambiguous. Deletions cut 0 bases from V and 2 bases from J, with 10 bases between. Germline V gene sequence: CDR1 SGDLS, CDR2 YYNGEE. There are 15 residues in the CDR3. CDR3 residues: CASSVDQGLTDTQYF. The DNA for the CDR3 is TGTGCCAGCAGCGTAGACCAAGGGCTCACAGATACGCAGTATTTT.

This chain links TRBV4-3 with TRBJ2-6; D not certain. Germline CDR1 is LGHNA and CDR2 is YSLEER. CDR3 length: 16 residues. Trimming took 0 bases from V and 0 from J, leaving 6 bases between them. The CDR3 DNA follows: TGCGCCAGCAGCCAAGATGTACCCTCTGGGGCCAACGTCCTGACTTTC. As protein: CASSQDVPSGANVLTF.

This clone turned up a few times. The sample holds other DNA sequences that translate to the same CDR3. V gene TRBV29-1 combines with J gene TRBJ1-5; TRBD1 agrees at 9 bases. V lost 4 bases, J lost 2 bases, and 0 bases stayed unmatched. CDR3 size: 13 residues. The V gene's germline CDR1 is SQVTM and CDR2 ANQGSEA. The CDR3 nucleotides are TGCAGCGTTGGGACAGGGGGCAATCAGCCCCAGCATTTT. This sequence encodes CSVGTGGNQPQHF.

The chain joins TRBV2 to TRBJ2-1, with D hard to call. Germline V CDR1 and CDR2: SNHLY, FYNNEI. Trimming stripped 6 bases from V and 0 bases from J, with 9 bases between. The CDR3 contains 14 residues. The CDR3 DNA is TGTGCCAGCAGCGTTCAGAGCTCCTACAATGAGCAGTTCTTC. Translated, it gives CASSVQSSYNEQFF.

The V and J genes are TRBV11-2 and TRBJ1-2, with D unresolved. Trimming stripped 3 bases from V and 4 bases from J, with 9 bases between. The length of the CDR3 is 13 residues. The germline gives CDR1 SGHAT, CDR2 FQNNGV. The CDR3 sequence is CASSFDQIYGYTF. CDR3 DNA: TGTGCCAGCAGCTTCGATCAGATCTATGGCTACACCTTC. Complete variable domain (other parts from reference TRBV11-2 and TRBJ1-2): EAGVAQSPRYKIIEKRQSVAFWCNPISGHATLYWYQQILGQGPKLLIQFQNNGVVDDSQLPKDRFSAERLKGVDSTLKIQPAKLEDSAVYLCASSFDQIYGYTFGSGTRLTVV.

This clone has a handful of counts. CDR3 region: CASDTGVDEQFF. The DNA of the CDR3 is TGTGCCAGCGACACAGGGGTAGATGAGCAGTTCTTC. This chain connects TRBV10-3 to TRBJ2-1; TRBD1 matches at 7 bases. The CDR3 length is 12 residues. Unmatched junction bases numbered 8, after V lost 10 bases and J lost 8 bases. The germline CDR1 and CDR2 sequences are ENHRY and SYGVKD.